The rows below give T cell receptor beta chains drawn from one sample of a study of OX40 agonist ivuxolimab in advanced cancers. The data were produced by immunoSEQ multiplex PCR, yet TCRdb's version contains in-frame clones alone and is incomplete. This sample carries about 44,000 clones, roughly 86% of them seen once, and the ten largest clones take over 0.35%. This sample comprised CD4+ or CD8+ T cells sorted from blood, obtained in a trial of the OX40 agonist ivuxolimab. Receptors originate from an adult with an advanced solid tumor such as melanoma, head and neck, liver or kidney cancer. Each CDR3 is given with its conserved first and last residue. Fields, in order: J gene, clone size, V gene, D gene, CDR3 length, CDR3 protein, CDR3 DNA. D genes are given only for firm matches. Size is stated for part of the rows, as once, few or many counts, or as a class when the clone is expanded.

>TRBJ2-5|NA|TRBV7-2|TRBD2|17
CASSLGLAGVGQETQYF
TGTGCCAGCAGCTTAGGCCTAGCGGGGGTAGGACAAGAGACCCAGTACTTC
>TRBJ2-3|NA|TRBV29-1|NA|10
CSVRTDTQYF
TGCAGCGTCCGCACAGATACGCAGTATTTT
>TRBJ2-1|NA|TRBV7-9|NA|15
CASSSSGEGGGEQFF
TGTGCCAGCAGCTCTAGCGGAGAGGGGGGTGGTGAGCAGTTCTTC
>TRBJ2-1|NA|TRBV6-5|NA|13
CASRDTGMNEQFF
TGTGCCAGCAGAGATACAGGGATGAATGAGCAGTTCTTC
>TRBJ2-3|NA|TRBV11-2|TRBD1|15
CASSLVTGGTDTQYF
TGTGCCAGCAGCTTAGTAACAGGGGGCACAGATACGCAGTATTTT
>TRBJ1-5|NA|TRBV21-1|NA|15
CASSKPCRPNQPQHF
TGTGCCAGCAGCAAACCGTGTAGGCCGAATCAGCCCCAGCATTTT
>TRBJ2-1|few|TRBV5-8|TRBD2|15
CASSPLGGEYNEQFF
TGTGCCAGCAGCCCCCTCGGGGGGGAATACAATGAGCAGTTCTTC
>TRBJ1-2|NA|TRBV5-1|TRBD1|14
CASSSTGGDYGYTF
TGCGCCAGCAGCTCCACAGGGGGCGACTATGGCTACACCTTC
>TRBJ1-5|NA|TRBV18|TRBD1|17
CASSAGTGGTSNQPQHF
TGTGCCAGCTCAGCCGGGACAGGGGGGACTAGCAATCAGCCCCAGCATTTT
>TRBJ2-1|NA|TRBV7-2|NA|15
CASSFGSSIGNEQFF
TGTGCCAGCAGCTTTGGCTCTAGCATTGGCAATGAGCAGTTCTTC
>TRBJ1-1|NA|TRBV5-1|NA|14
CASSFDGLNTEAFF
TGCGCCAGCAGCTTCGACGGATTGAACACTGAAGCTTTCTTT
>TRBJ1-1|NA|TRBV19|NA|13
CASRMGSATEAFF
TGTGCCAGTAGAATGGGGTCTGCCACTGAAGCTTTCTTT
>TRBJ2-2|NA|TRBV19|NA|15
CASRLLTTVGGELFF
TGTGCCAGTAGGTTACTGACGACAGTTGGCGGGGAGCTGTTTTTT
>TRBJ1-2|once|TRBV19|NA|14
CASSIGGLNYGYTF
TGTGCCAGTAGTATCGGGGGTCTGAACTATGGCTACACCTTC
>TRBJ2-7|NA|TRBV4-2|NA|15
CASSQEEDTLYEQYF
TGTGCCAGCAGCCAAGAGGAGGACACCTTATACGAGCAGTACTTC
>TRBJ2-3|NA|TRBV7-2|TRBD2|15
CASSPGGAWSDTQYF
TGTGCCAGCAGCCCGGGGGGGGCCTGGTCAGATACGCAGTATTTT
>TRBJ2-5|NA|TRBV6-1|TRBD2|17
CASSENERGAGQETQYF
TGTGCCAGCAGTGAAAATGAGCGGGGAGCGGGGCAAGAGACCCAGTACTTC
>TRBJ1-2|NA|TRBV7-9|NA|13
CASSLAGERGYTF
TGTGCCAGCAGCTTAGCTGGGGAACGCGGCTACACCTTC
>TRBJ2-7|NA|TRBV5-1|TRBD2|16
CASSFRASGSVYEQYF
TGCGCCAGCAGCTTTAGGGCTAGCGGGAGTGTCTACGAGCAGTACTTC
>TRBJ2-1|NA|TRBV10-3|TRBD2|14
CAIRTGGSYNEQFF
TGTGCCATCAGGACGGGGGGCTCCTACAATGAGCAGTTCTTC
>TRBJ2-3|NA|TRBV2|NA|15
CASSEALLVSDTQYF
TGTGCCAGCAGTGAAGCGCTTCTAGTTTCCGATACGCAGTATTTT
>TRBJ2-7|NA|TRBV5-1|NA|15
CASSLNDHIIRGQYF
TGCGCCAGCAGCTTGAACGATCACATAATCCGCGGGCAGTACTTC
>TRBJ1-5|NA|TRBV6-4|NA|13
CASSKRGGQPQHF
TGTGCCAGCAGTAAACGGGGTGGTCAGCCCCAGCATTTT
>TRBJ1-1|NA|TRBV27|NA|14
CASSSWGGDTEAFF
TGTGCCAGCAGCTCATGGGGAGGGGACACTGAAGCTTTCTTT
>TRBJ1-2|NA|TRBV2|NA|16
CATVLLASSANYGYTF
TGTGCCACCGTCCTTTTGGCGAGTTCAGCTAACTATGGCTACACCTTC
>TRBJ2-7|NA|TRBV18|TRBD2|15
CASSYVSGRASEQYF
TGTGCCAGCTCATATGTTAGCGGGAGGGCCTCCGAGCAGTACTTC
>TRBJ1-2|NA|TRBV25-1|NA|14
CASSDPGRIDGYTF
TGTGCCAGCAGTGACCCCGGACGGATAGATGGCTACACCTTC
>TRBJ2-2|NA|TRBV6-1|TRBD2|17
CASSEDLAGSNTGELFF
TGTGCCAGCAGTGAAGATCTAGCGGGATCGAACACCGGGGAGCTGTTTTTT
>TRBJ1-1|NA|TRBV11-1|TRBD1|12
CASSPDRAEAFF
TGTGCCAGCAGCCCTGACAGGGCTGAAGCTTTCTTT
>TRBJ1-2|NA|TRBV4-3|NA|14
CASSQDPEARGYTF
TGCGCCAGCAGCCAAGATCCCGAGGCTCGGGGCTACACCTTC
>TRBJ2-6|NA|TRBV11-2|TRBD1|19
CASSLDRDRGQSGANVLTF
TGTGCCAGCAGCTTAGACCGGGACAGGGGGCAATCTGGGGCCAACGTCCTGACTTTC
>TRBJ2-2|NA|TRBV9|TRBD1|16
CASSVVKGAPTGELFF
TGTGCCAGCAGCGTAGTGAAGGGGGCGCCCACCGGGGAGCTGTTTTTT
>TRBJ1-2|NA|TRBV6-5|NA|13
CASSKDSNYGYTF
TGTGCCAGCAGCAAGGACAGTAACTATGGCTACACCTTC
>TRBJ2-4|NA|TRBV19|NA|17
CASKGIGPDVAKNIQYF
TGTGCCAGTAAGGGTATCGGCCCCGACGTGGCCAAAAACATTCAGTACTTC
>TRBJ2-5|NA|TRBV11-3|TRBD2|15
CASSYGLAAEETQYF
TGTGCCAGCAGCTACGGACTAGCGGCCGAAGAGACCCAGTACTTC
>TRBJ2-7|NA|TRBV7-2|TRBD1|15
CASSFQQGASYEQYF
TGTGCCAGCAGCTTCCAACAGGGGGCATCCTACGAGCAGTACTTC
>TRBJ2-1|NA|TRBV4-1|TRBD2|15
CASSQPGTSTNEQFF
TGCGCCAGCAGCCAACCCGGGACTAGCACAAATGAGCAGTTCTTC
>TRBJ1-5|few|TRBV6-1|NA|12
CASSEVSQPQHF
TGTGCCAGCAGTGAAGTCTCCCAGCCCCAGCATTTT
>TRBJ1-2|NA|TRBV11-2|NA|11
CASSFRDGYTF
TGTGCCAGCAGCTTCCGTGATGGCTACACCTTC
>TRBJ2-7|NA|TRBV4-2|TRBD2|18
CASSQGEGLAGGNYEQYF
TGTGCCAGCAGCCAAGGGGAGGGACTAGCGGGAGGCAACTACGAGCAGTACTTC
>TRBJ1-4|NA|TRBV5-8|TRBD1|14
CASSSGTGDEKLFF
TGTGCCAGCAGCTCCGGGACAGGGGATGAAAAACTGTTTTTT
>TRBJ2-1|NA|TRBV7-2|TRBD2|18
CASSRTTSGRDPYNEQFF
TGTGCCAGCAGTCGTACGACTAGCGGGAGGGACCCCTACAATGAGCAGTTCTTC
>TRBJ2-2|NA|TRBV10-3|NA|16
CAISESGVANTGELFF
TGTGCCATCAGTGAGTCTGGCGTCGCGAACACCGGGGAGCTGTTTTTT
>TRBJ2-5|NA|TRBV6-6|NA|15
CASSYSNYRGETQYF
TGTGCCAGCAGTTACTCGAACTACCGAGGAGAGACCCAGTACTTC
>TRBJ1-4|few|TRBV30|NA|14
CAWSLLGTNEKLFF
TGTGCCTGGAGCTTATTGGGGACTAATGAAAAACTGTTTTTT
>TRBJ1-2|NA|TRBV19|NA|12
CASSLQGYGYTF
TGTGCCAGTAGCCTACAGGGCTATGGCTACACCTTC
>TRBJ2-2|NA|TRBV9|NA|13
CASSVVVDGELFF
TGTGCCAGCAGCGTAGTAGTAGACGGGGAGCTGTTTTTT
>TRBJ2-3|NA|TRBV10-2|NA|14
CASSETHDRNTQYF
TGCGCCAGCAGTGAGACGCACGACCGGAATACGCAGTATTTT
>TRBJ2-7|NA|TRBV7-2|NA|15
CASSPPRGGVGEQYF
TGTGCCAGCAGCCCCCCCAGGGGGGGCGTAGGGGAGCAGTACTTC
>TRBJ1-1|NA|TRBV7-2|NA|13
CASILRENTEAFF
TGTGCCAGCATCTTACGGGAGAACACTGAAGCTTTCTTT
>TRBJ1-1|NA|TRBV18|NA|14
CASSSTGLNTEAFF
TGTGCCAGCTCATCTACAGGGTTGAACACTGAAGCTTTCTTT
>TRBJ2-1|NA|TRBV4-2|NA|19
CASSQAEGAELSSYNEQFF
TGTGCCAGCAGCCAAGCGGAGGGGGCGGAACTCAGCTCCTACAATGAGCAGTTCTTC
>TRBJ1-1|NA|TRBV19|TRBD1|15
CASSSRDRGSYEAFF
TGTGCCAGTAGTAGCCGGGACAGGGGTTCGTATGAAGCTTTCTTT
>TRBJ2-7|NA|TRBV5-5|NA|11
CASGDTYEQYF
TGTGCCAGCGGGGACACTTACGAGCAGTACTTC
>TRBJ2-3|NA|TRBV18|TRBD2|15
CASSVLAGEEDTQYF
TGTGCCAGCTCAGTACTAGCGGGAGAGGAAGATACGCAGTATTTT
>TRBJ2-1|NA|TRBV11-3|NA|14
CASSPGPGRDEQFF
TGTGCCAGCAGCCCTGGACCCGGACGGGATGAGCAGTTCTTC
>TRBJ2-3|NA|TRBV29-1|TRBD1|12
CSAGQSTDTQYF
TGCAGCGCGGGACAGAGCACAGATACGCAGTATTTT
>TRBJ2-1|once|TRBV7-2|NA|15
CASSPWTSTYNEQFF
TGTGCCAGCAGCCCCTGGACATCCACGTACAATGAGCAGTTCTTC
>TRBJ2-7|few|TRBV19|NA|14
CASSTRDGYYEQYF
TGTGCCAGTAGTACCCGGGACGGTTACTACGAGCAGTACTTC
>TRBJ1-4|NA|TRBV6-6|NA|14
CASSYSNGNEKLFF
TGTGCCAGCAGTTACTCGAATGGTAATGAAAAACTGTTTTTT